Following are 7 T cell receptor beta chains from one sample sequenced in a study of molecular identifiers for immune sequencing clone quantification. TCRdb re-analysed the PCR reads in MiXCR, keeping a single row per CDR3 protein. Of approximately 500,000 distinct CDR3 sequences in the sample, around 21% were seen once. Material for sequencing was naive CD8+ T cells from blood, with Jurkat cell RNA spiked in. Regarding subset: FACS-sorted CD8+CD4-CCR7+CD45RA+ naive T cells. The origin of the receptors is a human donor in good health. Some libraries in this study had Jurkat cell RNA spiked in.

The chain links TRBV19 to TRBJ1-1; D may be TRBD1 (5 bases). Germline CDR1 and CDR2: LNHDA and SQIVND (reference sequence). The ends were cut back, 2 bases at V and 6 bases at J, with 22 bases in the middle. The length of the CDR3 is 17 residues. The CDR3 region has the DNA TGTGCCAGTAGTATATACGTTCCCGCGCGGGGGGACGCTGAAGCTTTCTTT. This gives the protein CASSIYVPARGDAEAFF.

The CDR3: CASSLVGGKGDTQYF. The CDR3 DNA reads TGTGCCAGCAGCTTAGTTGGGGGCAAAGGAGATACGCAGTATTTT. This chain connects TRBV7-3 to TRBJ2-3; D perhaps matches TRBD1 (6 bases). This CDR3 has 15 residues. Per the germline V gene, CDR1 is SGHTA and CDR2 is FQGTGA. Trimming pared 2 bases from V and 5 bases from J, leaving 14 bases between.

The table lists this clonotype with many counts. V is TRBV7-9 and J is TRBJ2-2, with D unresolved. V shed 4 bases and J shed 0 bases, with 15 bases lying between them. Looked up from germline, CDR1 is SEHNR and CDR2 is FQNEAQ (reference sequence). CDR3 length: 17 residues. The CDR3 DNA sequence: TGTGCCAGCAGCTCCCGAGGCGGAGATGCGAACACCGGGGAGCTGTTTTTT. Translating gives CASSSRGGDANTGELFF.

The sample holds many counts of this clonotype. The CDR3 sequence: CASRGQESEAFF. The CDR3 coding sequence is TGCGCCAGCAGGGGACAGGAATCCGAAGCTTTCTTT. This rearrangement joins TRBV10-1 to TRBJ1-1, with 8 nucleotides matching TRBD1. J was trimmed by 8 bases and V by 6 bases; bases with no gene match: 5. The CDR3 consists of 12 residues. Looked up from germline, CDR1 is WNHNN and CDR2 is SYGVQD (reference sequence).

The genes are TRBV7-9 and TRBJ1-2; maybe TRBD1 (5 bases). The CDR3 totals 14 residues. V lost 2 bases and J 5 bases, leaving 12 bases between the germline ends. Germline loops: CDR1 SEHNR, CDR2 FQNEAQ (reference sequence). The CDR3 nucleotides read TGTGCCAGCAGCTTAAAATCGGCAGGGTATGGCTACACCTTC. It yields the protein CASSLKSAGYGYTF.

This clonotype was detected ten times or more. The CDR3 loop is CSAEAGMYYGYTF. The CDR3 nucleotides are TGCAGCGCTGAGGCAGGGATGTACTATGGCTACACCTTC. The chain links TRBV29-1 to TRBJ1-2; TRBD1 might be the D (5 bases). Deletions cut 7 bases from V and 3 bases from J, with 15 bases between. Germline V gene lookup returns CDR1 SQVTM and CDR2 ANQGSEA. The CDR3 extends over 13 amino acids.

The chain uses TRBV2 and TRBJ2-2; a possible D gene is TRBD1 (5 bases). Per the germline V gene, CDR1 is SNHLY and CDR2 is FYNNEI. Deletions cut 2 bases from V and 4 bases from J, with 14 bases between. CDR3 length: 16 amino acids. CDR3 residues: CASSESPGFRTGELFF. As DNA, the CDR3 is TGTGCCAGCAGTGAATCCCCAGGGTTTCGCACCGGGGAGCTGTTTTTT. Complete variable domain (other parts from reference TRBV2 and TRBJ2-2): EPEVTQTPSHQVTQMGQEVILRCVPISNHLYFYWYRQILGQKVEFLVSFYNNEISEKSEIFDDQFSVERPDGSNFTLKIRSTKLEDSAMYFCASSESPGFRTGELFFGEGSRLTVL.